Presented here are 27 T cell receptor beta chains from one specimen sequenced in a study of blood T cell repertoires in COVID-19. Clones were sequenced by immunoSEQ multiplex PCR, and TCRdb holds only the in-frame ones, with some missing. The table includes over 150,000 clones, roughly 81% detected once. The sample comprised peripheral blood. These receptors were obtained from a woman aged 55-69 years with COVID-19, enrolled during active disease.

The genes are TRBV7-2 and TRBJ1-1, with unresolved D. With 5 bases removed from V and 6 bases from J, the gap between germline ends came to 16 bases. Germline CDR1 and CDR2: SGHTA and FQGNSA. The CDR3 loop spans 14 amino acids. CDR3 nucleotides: TGTGCCAGCAGCCTCCAAGGCGGACTAGCTGAAGCTTTCTTT. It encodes CASSLQGGLAEAFF.

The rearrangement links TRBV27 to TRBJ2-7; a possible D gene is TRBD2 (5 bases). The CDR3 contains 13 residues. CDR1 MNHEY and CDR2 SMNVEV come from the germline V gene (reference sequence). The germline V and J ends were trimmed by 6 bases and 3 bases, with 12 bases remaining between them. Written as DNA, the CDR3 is TGTGCCAGCAGGCTAGCAGCCTTCTACGAGCAGTACTTC. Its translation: CASRLAAFYEQYF.

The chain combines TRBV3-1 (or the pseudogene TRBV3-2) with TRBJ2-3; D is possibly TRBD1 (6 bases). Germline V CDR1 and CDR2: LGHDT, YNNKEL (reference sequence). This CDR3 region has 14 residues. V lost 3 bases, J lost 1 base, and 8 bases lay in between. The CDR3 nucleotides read TGTGCCAGCAGCCAGGCAGGGGGCACAGATACGCAGTATTTT. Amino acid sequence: CASSQAGGTDTQYF.

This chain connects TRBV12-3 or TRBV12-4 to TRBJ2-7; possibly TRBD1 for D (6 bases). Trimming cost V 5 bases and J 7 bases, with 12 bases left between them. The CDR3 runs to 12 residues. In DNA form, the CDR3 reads TGTGCCAGCAGTCCGGACAGTCGTGAGCAGTACTTC. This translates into CASSPDSREQYF.

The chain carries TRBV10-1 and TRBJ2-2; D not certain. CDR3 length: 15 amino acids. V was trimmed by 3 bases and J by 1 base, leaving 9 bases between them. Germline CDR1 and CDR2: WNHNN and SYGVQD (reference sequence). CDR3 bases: TGCGCCAGCAGTGACACGCGAGGGAACACCGGGGAGCTGTTTTTT. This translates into CASSDTRGNTGELFF.

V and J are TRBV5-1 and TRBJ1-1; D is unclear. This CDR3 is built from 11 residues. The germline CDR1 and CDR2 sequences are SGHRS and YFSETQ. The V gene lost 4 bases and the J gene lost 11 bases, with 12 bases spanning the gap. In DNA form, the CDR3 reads TGCGCCAGCAGCCATTCTACCGGGGCTTTCTTT. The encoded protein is CASSHSTGAFF.

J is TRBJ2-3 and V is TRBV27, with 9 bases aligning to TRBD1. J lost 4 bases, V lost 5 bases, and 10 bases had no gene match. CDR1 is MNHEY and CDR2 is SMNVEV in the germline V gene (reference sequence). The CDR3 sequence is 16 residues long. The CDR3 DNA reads TGTGCCAGCAGTGGGGACCTCGGGACAGGGTCAGATACGCAGTATTTT. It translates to CASSGDLGTGSDTQYF.

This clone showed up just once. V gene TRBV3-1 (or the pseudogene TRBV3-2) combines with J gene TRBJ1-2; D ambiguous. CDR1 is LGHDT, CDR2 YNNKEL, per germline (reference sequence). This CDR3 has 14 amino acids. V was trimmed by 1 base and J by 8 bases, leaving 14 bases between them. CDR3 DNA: TGTGCCAGCAGCCAAGGCGGCGGTGGTTGGGGCTACACCTTC. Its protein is CASSQGGGGWGYTF.

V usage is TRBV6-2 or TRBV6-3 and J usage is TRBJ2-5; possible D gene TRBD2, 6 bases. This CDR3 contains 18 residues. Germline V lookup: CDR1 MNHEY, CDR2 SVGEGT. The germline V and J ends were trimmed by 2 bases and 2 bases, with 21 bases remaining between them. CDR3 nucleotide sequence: TGTGCCAGCAGTTACCTCGGGGGTAGGCCCCTCCATCAAGAGACCCAGTACTTC. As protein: CASSYLGGRPLHQETQYF.

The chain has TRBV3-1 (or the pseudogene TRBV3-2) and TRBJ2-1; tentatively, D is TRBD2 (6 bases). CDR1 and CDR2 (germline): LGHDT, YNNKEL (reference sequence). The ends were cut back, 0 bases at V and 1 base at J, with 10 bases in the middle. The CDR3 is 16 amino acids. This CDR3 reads CASSQEWAGSYNEQFF. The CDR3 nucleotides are TGTGCCAGCAGCCAAGAGTGGGCGGGATCCTACAATGAGCAGTTCTTC.

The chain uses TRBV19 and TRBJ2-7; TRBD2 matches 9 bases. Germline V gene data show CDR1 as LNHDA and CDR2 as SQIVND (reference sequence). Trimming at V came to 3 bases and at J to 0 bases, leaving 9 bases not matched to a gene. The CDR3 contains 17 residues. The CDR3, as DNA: TGTGCCAGTAGTATCTCTAGCGGGAAGAAGATCTCCTACGAGCAGTACTTC. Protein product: CASSISSGKKISYEQYF.

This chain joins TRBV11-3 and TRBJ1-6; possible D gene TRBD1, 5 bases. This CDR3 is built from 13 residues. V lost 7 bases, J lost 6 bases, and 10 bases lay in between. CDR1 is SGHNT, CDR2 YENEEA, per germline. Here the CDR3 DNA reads TGTGCCAGCAAAAGGGGCGGTAATTCACCCCTCCACTTT. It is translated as CASKRGGNSPLHF.

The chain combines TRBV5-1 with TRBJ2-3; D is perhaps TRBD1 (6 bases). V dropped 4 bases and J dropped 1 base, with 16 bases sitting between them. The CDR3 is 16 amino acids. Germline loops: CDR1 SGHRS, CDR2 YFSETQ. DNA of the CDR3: TGCGCCAGCAGCCCCCAAGGATCAGGGGGCACAGATACGCAGTATTTT. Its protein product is CASSPQGSGGTDTQYF.

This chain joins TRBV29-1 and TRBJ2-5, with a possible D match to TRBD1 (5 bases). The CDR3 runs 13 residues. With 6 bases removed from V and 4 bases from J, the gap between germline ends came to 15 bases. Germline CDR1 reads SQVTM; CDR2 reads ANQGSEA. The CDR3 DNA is TGCAGCGTGACAGTTAGACTCTTAGAGACCCAGTACTTC. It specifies CSVTVRLLETQYF.

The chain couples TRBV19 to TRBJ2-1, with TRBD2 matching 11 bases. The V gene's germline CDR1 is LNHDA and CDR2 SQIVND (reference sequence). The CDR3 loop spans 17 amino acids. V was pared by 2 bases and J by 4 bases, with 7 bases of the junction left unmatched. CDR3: CASSIKLAGAIYNEQFF. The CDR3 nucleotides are TGTGCCAGTAGTATAAAACTAGCGGGGGCCATTTACAATGAGCAGTTCTTC.

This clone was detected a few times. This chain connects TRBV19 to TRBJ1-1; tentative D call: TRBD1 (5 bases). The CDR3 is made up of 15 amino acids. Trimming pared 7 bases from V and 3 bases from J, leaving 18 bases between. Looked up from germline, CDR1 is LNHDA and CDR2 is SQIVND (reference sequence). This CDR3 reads CASTPGGGVHTEAFF. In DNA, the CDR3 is TGTGCCAGTACCCCTGGCGGGGGGGTGCACACTGAAGCTTTCTTT.

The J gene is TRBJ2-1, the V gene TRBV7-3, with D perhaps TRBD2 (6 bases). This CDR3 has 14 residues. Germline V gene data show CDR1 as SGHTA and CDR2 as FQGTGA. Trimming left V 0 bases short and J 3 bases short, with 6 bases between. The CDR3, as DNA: TGTGCCAGCAGCTTAACTAGCGGCTACAATGAGCAGTTCTTC. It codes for CASSLTSGYNEQFF. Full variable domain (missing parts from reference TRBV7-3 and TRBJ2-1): GAGVSQTPSNKVTEKGKYVELRCDPISGHTALYWYRQSLGQGPEFLIYFQGTGAADDSGLPNDRFFAVRPEGSVSTLKIQRTERGDSAVYLCASSLTSGYNEQFFGPGTRLTVL.

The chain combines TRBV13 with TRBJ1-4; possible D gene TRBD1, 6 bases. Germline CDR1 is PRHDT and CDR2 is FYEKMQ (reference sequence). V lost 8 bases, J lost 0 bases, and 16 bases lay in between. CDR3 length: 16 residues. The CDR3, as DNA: TGTGCCAGCCGGAGACAGGTCCTTTCAACTAATGAAAAACTGTTTTTT. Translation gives CASRRQVLSTNEKLFF.

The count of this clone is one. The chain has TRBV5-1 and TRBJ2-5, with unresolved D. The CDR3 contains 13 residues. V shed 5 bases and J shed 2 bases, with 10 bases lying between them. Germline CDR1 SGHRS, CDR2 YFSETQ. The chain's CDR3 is CASRESVQETQYF. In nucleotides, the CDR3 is TGCGCCAGCAGGGAGAGCGTACAAGAGACCCAGTACTTC.

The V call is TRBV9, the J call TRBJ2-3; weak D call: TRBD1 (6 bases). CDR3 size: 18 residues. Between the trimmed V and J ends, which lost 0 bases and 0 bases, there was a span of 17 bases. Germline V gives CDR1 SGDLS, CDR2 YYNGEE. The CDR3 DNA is TGTGCCAGCAGCGTAGCGATGTGGGGGCGTTATAGCACAGATACGCAGTATTTT. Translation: CASSVAMWGRYSTDTQYF.

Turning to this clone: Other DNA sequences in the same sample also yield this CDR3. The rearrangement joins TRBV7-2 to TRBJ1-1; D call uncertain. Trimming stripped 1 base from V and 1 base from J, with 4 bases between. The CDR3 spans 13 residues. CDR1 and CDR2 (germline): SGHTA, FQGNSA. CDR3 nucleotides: TGTGCCAGCAGCTTAGGTCGGAACACTGAAGCTTTCTTT. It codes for CASSLGRNTEAFF.

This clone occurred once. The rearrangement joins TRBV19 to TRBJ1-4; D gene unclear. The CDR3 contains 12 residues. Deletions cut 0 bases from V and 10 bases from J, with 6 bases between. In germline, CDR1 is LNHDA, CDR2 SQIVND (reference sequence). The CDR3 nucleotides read TGTGCCAGTAGTATAGATGAGGGAAAACTGTTTTTT. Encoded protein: CASSIDEGKLFF.

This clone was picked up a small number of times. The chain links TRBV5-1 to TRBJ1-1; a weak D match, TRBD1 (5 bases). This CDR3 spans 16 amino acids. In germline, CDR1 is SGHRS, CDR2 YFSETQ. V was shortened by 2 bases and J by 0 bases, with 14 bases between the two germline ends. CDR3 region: CASSFEQVNMNTEAFF. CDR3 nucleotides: TGCGCCAGCAGCTTCGAACAGGTCAACATGAACACTGAAGCTTTCTTT.

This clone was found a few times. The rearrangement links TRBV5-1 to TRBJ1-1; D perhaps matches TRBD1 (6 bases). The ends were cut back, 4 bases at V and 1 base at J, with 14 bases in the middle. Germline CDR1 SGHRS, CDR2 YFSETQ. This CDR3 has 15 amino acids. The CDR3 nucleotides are TGCGCCAGCAGCGCGACACAGGGTCAGAACACTGAAGCTTTCTTT. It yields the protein CASSATQGQNTEAFF.

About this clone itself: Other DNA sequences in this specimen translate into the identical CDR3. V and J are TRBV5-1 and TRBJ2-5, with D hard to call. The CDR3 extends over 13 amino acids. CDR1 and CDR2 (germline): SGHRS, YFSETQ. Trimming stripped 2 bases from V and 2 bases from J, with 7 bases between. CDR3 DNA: TGCGCCAGCAGCTTCCGGGTACAAGAGACCCAGTACTTC. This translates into CASSFRVQETQYF.

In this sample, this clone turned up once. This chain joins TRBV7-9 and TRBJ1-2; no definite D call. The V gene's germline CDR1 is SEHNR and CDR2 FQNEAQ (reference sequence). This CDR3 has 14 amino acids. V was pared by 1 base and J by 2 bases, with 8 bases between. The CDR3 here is CASSLESLNYGYTF. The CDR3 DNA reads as TGTGCCAGCAGCTTAGAATCTTTGAACTATGGCTACACCTTC.

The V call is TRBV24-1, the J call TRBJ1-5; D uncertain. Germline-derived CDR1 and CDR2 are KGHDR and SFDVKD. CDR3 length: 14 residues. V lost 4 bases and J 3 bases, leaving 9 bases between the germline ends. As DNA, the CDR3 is TGTGCCACCAGTGACCAAACTAACAATCAGCCCCAGCATTTT. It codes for CATSDQTNNQPQHF.